The clone carrying this T cell receptor (beta chain) was observed a few times. The antigen remains unidentified. The data were obtained in a study of identical twins. Study outcomes and limitations: Shared out-of-frame alpha sequences (those common to twins) showed excess low generation probability. Invariant MAIT and iNKT cells could partly confound zero-insertion analyses.

The germline CDR1 and CDR2 sequences are GTSNPN and SVGIG (reference sequence). Trimming pared 0 bases from V and 6 bases from J, leaving 9 bases between. This CDR3 has 12 amino acids. A single record per CDR3 protein comes from TCRdb applying MiXCR to the 5' RACE reads. The repertoire holds approximately 700,000 distinct CDR3 sequences, around 5.7% seen once, with around 2% in the top ten. Sequencing was done on a sample of naive T cells sorted from blood. V usage is TRBV30 and J usage is TRBJ2-7; D unresolved. The receptor was derived from a man between 18 and 35 years old in good health. The CDR3 spells CAWSVTGFEQYF. CDR3 in DNA: TGTGCCTGGAGTGTAACTGGGTTCGAGCAGTACTTC.